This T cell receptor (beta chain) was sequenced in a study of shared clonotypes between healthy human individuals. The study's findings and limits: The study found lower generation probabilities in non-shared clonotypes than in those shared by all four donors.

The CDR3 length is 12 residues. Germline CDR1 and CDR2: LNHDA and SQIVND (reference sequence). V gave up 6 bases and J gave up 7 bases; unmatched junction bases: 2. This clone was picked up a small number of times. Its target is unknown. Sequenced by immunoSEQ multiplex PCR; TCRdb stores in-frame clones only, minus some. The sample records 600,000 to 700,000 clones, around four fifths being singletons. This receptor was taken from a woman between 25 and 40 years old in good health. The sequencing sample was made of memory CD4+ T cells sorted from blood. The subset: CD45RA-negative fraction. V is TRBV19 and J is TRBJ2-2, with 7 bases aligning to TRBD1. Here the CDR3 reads CASRQGVGELFF. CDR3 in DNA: TGTGCCAGTAGGCAGGGGGTCGGGGAGCTGTTTTTT.